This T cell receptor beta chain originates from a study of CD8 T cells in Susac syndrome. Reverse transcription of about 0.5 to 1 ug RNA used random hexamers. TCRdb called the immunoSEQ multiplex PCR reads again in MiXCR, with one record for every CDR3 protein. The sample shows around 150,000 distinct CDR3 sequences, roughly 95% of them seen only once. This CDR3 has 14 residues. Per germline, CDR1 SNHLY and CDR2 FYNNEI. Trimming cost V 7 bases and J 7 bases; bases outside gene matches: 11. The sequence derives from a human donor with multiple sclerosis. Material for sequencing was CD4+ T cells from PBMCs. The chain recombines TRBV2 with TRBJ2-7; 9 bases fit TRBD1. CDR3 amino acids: CASTQGTGLGEQYF. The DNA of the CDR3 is TGTGCCAGCACCCAAGGGACAGGGCTGGGGGAGCAGTACTTC.